A single sample is the source of the 23 T cell receptor beta chains below, sequenced in a study of blood T cell repertoires in COVID-19. Libraries were prepared by immunoSEQ multiplex PCR; TCRdb keeps only in-frame clonotypes and omits some of them. The repertoire consists of tens of thousands of clones, with about 80% occurring once and the leading ten covering about 7%. Input material: peripheral blood. These receptors originate from a man between 65 and 85 years old with active COVID-19.

J is TRBJ1-2 and V is TRBV19; the D gene is possibly TRBD1 (5 bases). Germline CDR1 reads LNHDA; CDR2 reads SQIVND (reference sequence). The germline V and J ends were trimmed by 5 bases and 4 bases, with 20 bases remaining between them. The CDR3 runs 16 residues. The CDR3 region is CASSSEGEGVPYGYTF. The CDR3 DNA follows: TGTGCCAGTAGTTCAGAAGGGGAAGGGGTCCCCTATGGCTACACCTTC.

V usage is TRBV18 and J usage is TRBJ2-2; D is ambiguous. Trimming took 3 bases from V and 1 from J, leaving 6 bases between them. Germline loops: CDR1 KGHSH, CDR2 LQKENI. There are 14 residues in the CDR3. CDR3 coding DNA: TGTGCCAGCTCACCGGCTGGGAACACCGGGGAGCTGTTTTTT. Its protein is CASSPAGNTGELFF.

The chain has TRBV18 and TRBJ2-5; the match to TRBD2 covers 11 bases. V gave up 3 bases and J gave up 4 bases; unmatched junction bases: 10. The germline V gene has CDR1 KGHSH and CDR2 LQKENI. CDR3 length equals 17 residues. The CDR3 nucleotides are TGTGCCAGCTCACCTCCTGGGACTAGCGGTAGGGGAGAGACCCAGTACTTC. Its protein is CASSPPGTSGRGETQYF.

CDR3 DNA: TGTGCCAGTAGAGTGGCGGGCCAAGGTGGGAATTCACCCCTCCACTTT. It is translated as CASRVAGQGGNSPLHF. V usage is TRBV19 and J usage is TRBJ1-6; D remains ambiguous. Germline V CDR1 and CDR2: LNHDA, SQIVND (reference sequence). V dropped 6 bases and J dropped 7 bases, with 19 bases sitting between them. The CDR3 contains 16 residues.

J is TRBJ2-4 and V is TRBV15; 7 nucleotides align to TRBD2. The CDR3 has 14 amino acids. Germline V gene sequence: CDR1 LNHNV, CDR2 YYDKDF (reference sequence). V gave up 3 bases and J gave up 4 bases; unmatched junction bases: 3. The CDR3 bases are TGTGCCACCAGCAGGGGAGGGGCGAAAAACATTCAGTACTTC. Protein: CATSRGGAKNIQYF.

This chain links TRBV6-5 with TRBJ1-1; tentative D call: TRBD1 (5 bases). The CDR3 totals 13 residues. V dropped 6 bases and J dropped 6 bases, with 14 bases sitting between them. The germline gives CDR1 MNHEY, CDR2 SVGAGI. For the CDR3, the DNA is TGTGCCAGCAGCCTCAGGGTTTCCTCTGAAGCTTTCTTT. Protein sequence: CASSLRVSSEAFF.

The chain employs TRBV28 and TRBJ1-1; the match to TRBD1 covers 12 bases. The J segment lost 6 bases and the V segment lost 5 bases, leaving 10 bases of the junction unmatched. In germline, CDR1 is MDHEN, CDR2 SYDVKM. The CDR3 has 16 amino acids. CDR3: CASSHLAGTGGPEAFF. For the CDR3, the DNA is TGTGCCAGCAGTCACCTCGCCGGGACAGGGGGCCCTGAAGCTTTCTTT.

The chain uses TRBV6-6 and TRBJ2-3, with D tentatively TRBD2 (7 bases). The V and J ends lost 7 bases and 1 base respectively, with 18 bases between them. Germline V CDR1 and CDR2: MNHNY, SVGAGI (reference sequence). The CDR3 length is 16 residues. CDR3 bases: TGTGCCAGCACTCACCCCGGCGGGGGCCGCACAGATACGCAGTATTTT. It specifies CASTHPGGGRTDTQYF.

This chain uses TRBV2 with TRBJ2-6; D perhaps matches TRBD1 (6 bases). CDR1 and CDR2 (germline): SNHLY, FYNNEI. The CDR3 runs 15 residues. The ends were cut back, 6 bases at V and 2 bases at J, with 11 bases in the middle. The DNA for the CDR3 is TGTGCCAGCAGGTTACAGGGCGCTGGGGCCAACGTCCTGACTTTC. Encoded protein: CASRLQGAGANVLTF.

The rearrangement uses TRBV6-1 and TRBJ1-2; D remains unclear. This CDR3 spans 15 amino acids. Germline V CDR1 and CDR2: MNHNS, SASEGT. The V end was cut by 3 bases, the J end by 0 bases, with 11 bases between. In DNA form, the CDR3 reads TGTGCCAGCAGTGAGGAGGTCAGACCTAACTATGGCTACACCTTC. Amino acid sequence: CASSEEVRPNYGYTF.

This clone was recorded a few times. The rearrangement joins TRBV24-1 to TRBJ1-5; TRBD1 aligns across 8 bases. This CDR3 region has 20 residues. In germline, CDR1 is KGHDR, CDR2 SFDVKD. The ends lost 7 bases at V and 1 base at J; junction bases unmatched: 20. CDR3 sequence (DNA): TGTGCCACCAGCGGGGGTAGGCCAGGGGGCGCCGTCGGAAGCAATCAGCCCCAGCATTTT. As protein: CATSGGRPGGAVGSNQPQHF.

The chain couples TRBV6-6 to TRBJ1-6, with TRBD1 matching 12 bases. Germline V CDR1 and CDR2: MNHNY, SVGAGI (reference sequence). The CDR3 is 14 residues long. V was clipped by 6 bases and J by 13 bases; unmatched bases: 7. CDR3 in amino acids: CASSSGTGGLPLHF. CDR3 DNA sequence: TGTGCCAGCAGCTCCGGGACAGGGGGCCTTCCCCTCCACTTT.

The V gene is TRBV18, the J gene TRBJ2-7; 7 nucleotides match TRBD1. CDR1 KGHSH and CDR2 LQKENI come from the germline V gene. The J segment lost 1 base and the V segment lost 5 bases, leaving 2 bases of the junction unmatched. The CDR3 sequence is 13 residues long. The chain's CDR3 is CASSDRVSYEQYF. The CDR3 nucleotides read TGTGCCAGCTCAGACAGGGTTTCCTACGAGCAGTACTTC.

There are a few counts of this clone. The chain employs TRBV7-9 and TRBJ2-2, with 7 positions matching TRBD1. The CDR3 is made up of 15 amino acids. Germline V lookup: CDR1 SEHNR, CDR2 FQNEAQ (reference sequence). The V gene end was trimmed by 4 bases and the J gene end by 4 bases; junction bases not matched to a gene: 6. CDR3 region: CASSWGQISTGELFF. CDR3 nucleotides: TGTGCCAGCAGCTGGGGACAGATAAGCACCGGGGAGCTGTTTTTT.

This clone appeared a single time. The chain has TRBV4-2 and TRBJ2-7; D gene ambiguous. CDR1 is LGHNA, CDR2 YNFKEQ, per germline. V lost 3 bases, J lost 3 bases, and 12 bases lay in between. The length of the CDR3 is 14 residues. The CDR3: CASSQSVEYYEQYF. DNA for the CDR3: TGTGCCAGCAGCCAGAGCGTAGAGTACTACGAGCAGTACTTC.

The chain is built from TRBV11-3 and TRBJ1-5; unclear D gene. The V gene's germline CDR1 is SGHNT and CDR2 YENEEA. The CDR3 extends over 14 amino acids. V was pared by 4 bases and J by 5 bases, with 12 bases between. Here the CDR3 reads CASSYEGGDQPQHF. The CDR3 bases are TGTGCCAGCAGCTATGAGGGTGGGGATCAGCCCCAGCATTTT.

This rearrangement joins TRBV5-6 to TRBJ2-5, with unresolved D. Trimming took 3 bases from V and 4 from J, leaving 10 bases between them. This CDR3 has 13 residues. The germline gives CDR1 SGHDT, CDR2 YYEEEE. CDR3 sequence: CASSSLHGETQYF. The CDR3 DNA reads TGTGCCAGCAGCTCCCTTCACGGAGAGACCCAGTACTTC.

The chain is built from TRBV5-8 and TRBJ2-2; D is undetermined. V gave up 4 bases and J gave up 0 bases, with 16 bases separating them. The CDR3 covers 17 residues. Germline CDR1 reads SGHTS; CDR2 reads YDEGEE. CDR3 protein: CASSNSHSHANTGELFF. The CDR3 nucleotides are TGTGCCAGCAGCAATTCTCACAGTCACGCGAACACCGGGGAGCTGTTTTTT.

This clone was detected only once. The CDR3 nucleotides read TGCGCCAGCAGCTGGACAGGGGAGTACGAGCAGTACTTC. This sequence encodes CASSWTGEYEQYF. The rearrangement joins TRBV4-1 to TRBJ2-7; 9 bases are shared with TRBD1. J gave up 4 bases and V 5 bases, and 3 bases lay outside the gene matches. CDR1 and CDR2 (germline): MGHRA, YSYEKL. The CDR3 length is 13 residues.

The rearrangement links TRBV27 to TRBJ1-2, with TRBD1 as a possible D gene (6 bases). V shed 6 bases and J shed 0 bases, with 14 bases lying between them. Germline values: CDR1 MNHEY, CDR2 SMNVEV (reference sequence). The CDR3 has 15 residues. The CDR3, as DNA: TGTGCCAGCAGCGCTGACAGGACAGCTAACTATGGCTACACCTTC. It encodes CASSADRTANYGYTF.

V usage is TRBV2 and J usage is TRBJ2-7, with 8 bases aligning to TRBD1. V lost 2 bases to trimming and J lost 5 bases; unmatched junction nucleotides: 8. This CDR3 contains 15 residues. CDR1 is SNHLY and CDR2 is FYNNEI in the germline V gene. The CDR3 spells CASSESGGAYNEQYF. DNA of the CDR3: TGTGCCAGCAGTGAATCAGGGGGCGCTTACAACGAGCAGTACTTC.

In DNA form, the CDR3 reads TGTGCCAGCAGCCAAGCCCCTCCGGGTACAGATACGCAGTATTTT. It encodes CASSQAPPGTDTQYF. The chain combines TRBV3-1 (or the pseudogene TRBV3-2) with TRBJ2-3; D gene unclear. CDR3 size: 15 residues. Germline CDR1 LGHDT, CDR2 YNNKEL (reference sequence). Between the trimmed V and J ends, which lost 1 base and 3 bases, there was a span of 11 bases.

The chain joins TRBV5-1 to TRBJ2-6, with D tentatively TRBD2 (5 bases). This CDR3 is built from 16 residues. Trimming removed 3 bases from V and 7 bases from J, with 17 bases in between. Per the germline V gene, CDR1 is SGHRS and CDR2 is YFSETQ. CDR3 DNA sequence: TGCGCCAGCAGCTCGAAGAGGGAAATTGATGCCAACGTCCTGACTTTC. This gives the protein CASSSKREIDANVLTF. The entire variable domain, with the rest obtained from reference TRBV5-1 and TRBJ2-6, is as follows: KAGVTQTPRYLIKTRGQQVTLSCSPISGHRSVSWYQQTPGQGLQFLFEYFSETQRNKGNFPGRFSGRQFSNSRSEMNVSTLELGDSALYLCASSSKREIDANVLTFGAGSRLTVL.